The rows below give T cell receptor beta chains drawn from one sample of a study of siplizumab effects on memory and regulatory T cells. Clones were sequenced by immunoSEQ multiplex PCR, and TCRdb holds only the in-frame ones, with some missing. This sample carries over 95,000 clones, just over 90% of them seen once, and the ten largest clones take under 0.2%. Sequencing input: non-Treg CD4+ T cells sorted from blood. Receptors originate from a human donor in good health. CDR3s leave out the opening cysteine and the closing phenylalanine or tryptophan. D genes are given only for firm matches.

v_gene,j_gene,d_gene,CDR3aa
TRBV19,TRBJ1-5,-,ASSIVVSVPNNQPQH
TRBV27,TRBJ1-5,-,ASSFDYIQPQH
TRBV2,TRBJ2-1,-,ASRTGMAF
TRBV5-4,TRBJ1-2,TRBD1,ASSLQGVVYGYT
TRBV4-3,TRBJ2-1,TRBD2,ASSQELAGGPSYNEQF
TRBV7-2,TRBJ2-7,-,ASSLLPGEQY
TRBV5-1,TRBJ1-2,-,ASSWRDNGYT
TRBV11-2,-,TRBD1,ASSLAGQGPYEQY
TRBV28,TRBJ2-2,-,ASLGGGNTGELF
TRBV4-1,TRBJ1-1,-,ASSQGRGNMNTEAF
TRBV7-2,TRBJ2-2,-,ASSLNVRNTGELF
TRBV21-1,TRBJ2-5,-,ASSSPGQRIETQY
TRBV7-2,TRBJ1-1,-,ASRAEGNTEAF
TRBV10-3,TRBJ1-1,-,AISESKDPRTEAF
TRBV5-4,TRBJ1-3,TRBD1,ASAGTGGNTIY
TRBV2,TRBJ2-7,TRBD2,ASSDVSGGSYEQY
TRBV6-1,TRBJ1-1,TRBD1,ASSGLSGTGGGTEAF
TRBV10-3,TRBJ2-5,-,AISESATARGRLY
TRBV6-5,TRBJ1-5,TRBD1,AIRETGERNQPQH
TRBV6-5,TRBJ2-7,-,ASGLHLSYEQY
TRBV18,TRBJ2-6,-,ASSPPTGANVLT
TRBV5-1,TRBJ2-3,-,ASSLGRGLTDTQY
TRBV28,TRBJ1-1,TRBD1,ASSSGTGGAYTEAF
TRBV7-9,TRBJ2-3,-,ASSYTDTQY
TRBV5-4,TRBJ1-5,-,ASSLAGEGDQPQH
TRBV30,TRBJ1-1,-,AWGGPSAEAF
TRBV10-3,TRBJ2-2,-,AIRTQSAVTGELF
TRBV12-5,TRBJ1-1,-,ASGPPSNTEAF
TRBV29-1,TRBJ1-1,-,GYKRTEGTEAF
TRBV12-5,TRBJ1-2,-,ASAMRQGALTYGYT
TRBV7-2,TRBJ1-1,-,ASSLVGNTEAF
TRBV7-2,TRBJ1-1,-,ASSLRMNTEAF
TRBV6-1,TRBJ1-2,-,ASSDRDTGGYT
TRBV2,TRBJ2-5,-,ASSFQETQY
TRBV11-2,TRBJ2-1,-,ASSFWDEQF
TRBV19,TRBJ1-6,TRBD1,ASTTATGANSPLH
TRBV7-3,TRBJ2-1,TRBD2,ASSPSGGSYNEQF
TRBV4-3,TRBJ2-7,-,ASSQGHTSSYEQY
TRBV11-2,TRBJ2-7,TRBD2,ASSLDRGDYEQY
TRBV1,TRBJ1-2,-,TSSQSPPGGRYGYT
TRBV5-4,TRBJ1-2,-,ASSLASAPGYGYT
TRBV7-9,TRBJ1-6,-,ASGRDGSSYNSPLH
TRBV4-1,TRBJ2-7,TRBD2,ASSQDFAGGYEQY
TRBV18,TRBJ2-5,-,ASSPDQETQY
TRBV4-1,TRBJ2-7,TRBD2,ASSQLAGQTYEQY
TRBV4-1,TRBJ2-3,-,ASRDTGPSADTQY
TRBV27,TRBJ2-6,-,ASKFFPASRVSGANVLT
TRBV7-6,TRBJ1-1,-,ASSLQGPNTEAF
TRBV7-9,TRBJ1-2,-,ASSSEREMALGNYGYT
TRBV9,TRBJ2-3,-,ASSTHLGSDTQY
TRBV18,TRBJ1-2,TRBD1,ASSNPSDRSRTYGYT
TRBV7-2,TRBJ2-1,-,ASSQGPNNEQF
TRBV7-3,TRBJ2-1,TRBD2,ASSTTPSGGSIEQF
TRBV15,TRBJ2-5,-,ATRREETQY